Below are 29 T cell receptor beta chains sequenced from a single sample in a study of shared clonotypes between healthy human individuals. Data came from immunoSEQ multiplex PCR; TCRdb stores just in-frame clones and leaves some out. The sample carries over a million clones, roughly 96% recorded once. Sequenced input: naive CD4+ T cells sorted from blood. Documented subset: CD45RA+ positively selected. Every receptor here comes from a man aged 30 to 45 in good health.

The chain is built from TRBV5-4 and TRBJ1-1; tentative D call: TRBD1 (6 bases). The CDR3 has 15 amino acids. Trimming shortened V by 4 bases and J by 5 bases, and 18 bases separated the two germline ends. Germline lookup yields CDR1 SGHNT and CDR2 YYREEE (reference sequence). Here the CDR3 reads CASSKPQGDGTEAFF. CDR3 nucleotides: TGTGCCAGCAGCAAGCCACAGGGTGACGGGACTGAAGCTTTCTTT.

The J gene is TRBJ2-7, the V gene TRBV11-2; the D call may be TRBD1 or TRBD2 (6 bases each). V dropped 5 bases and J dropped 6 bases, with 20 bases sitting between them. This CDR3 is built from 15 residues. Per the germline V gene, CDR1 is SGHAT and CDR2 is FQNNGV. CDR3 bases: TGTGCCAGCAGCCCTATAACAGGGATGGGGGGCGAGCAGTACTTC. This encodes CASSPITGMGGEQYF.

The chain uses TRBV29-1 and TRBJ2-2; tentatively, D is TRBD2 (6 bases). The germline CDR1 and CDR2 sequences are SQVTM and ANQGSEA. V was clipped by 2 bases and J by 1 base, with 8 bases between them. CDR3 length: 14 amino acids. The CDR3 DNA reads as TGCAGCGTTGAACGAGCGGGGAACACCGGGGAGCTGTTTTTT. This translates into CSVERAGNTGELFF.

J is TRBJ2-7 and V is TRBV28, with TRBD2 matching 14 bases. Germline assignment: CDR1 MDHEN and CDR2 SYDVKM. J was trimmed by 2 bases and V by 6 bases; bases with no gene match: 3. This CDR3 is built from 15 residues. The CDR3 loop is CASRGLAGVPYEQYF. In nucleotides, the CDR3 is TGTGCCAGCAGGGGACTAGCGGGAGTCCCCTACGAGCAGTACTTC.

The rearrangement links TRBV4-1 to TRBJ2-1; 11 nucleotides match TRBD2. Germline V gene data show CDR1 as MGHRA and CDR2 as YSYEKL. After removal of 4 bases from V and 0 bases from J, the junction contained 5 bases not matched to a gene. This CDR3 spans 17 amino acids. Written as DNA, the CDR3 is TGCGCCAGCAGCCCGGGACTAGCGGTTAACTCCTACAATGAGCAGTTCTTC. Its translation is CASSPGLAVNSYNEQFF.

The rearrangement links TRBV27 to TRBJ1-5; D gene unclear. The CDR3 has 14 amino acids. From germline, CDR1 is MNHEY and CDR2 SMNVEV (reference sequence). Trimming stripped 6 bases from V and 7 bases from J, with 16 bases between. The CDR3 region is CASSNDGSGQPQHF. CDR3 DNA sequence: TGTGCCAGCAGCAACGACGGGTCCGGGCAGCCCCAGCATTTT.

V usage is TRBV9 and J usage is TRBJ1-5; 7 nucleotides agree with TRBD1. CDR3 length equals 15 residues. The V segment lost 0 bases and the J segment 4 bases; nucleotides outside the gene matches: 4. Germline CDR1 reads SGDLS; CDR2 reads YYNGEE. CDR3 DNA: TGTGCCAGCAGCGTAGGAGGGGACAGAAATCAGCCCCAGCATTTT. Translation gives CASSVGGDRNQPQHF.

The genes are TRBV19 and TRBJ2-1, with 10 bases identical to TRBD1. This CDR3 comprises 16 residues. Trimming cost V 7 bases and J 6 bases; bases outside gene matches: 12. The V gene's germline CDR1 is LNHDA and CDR2 SQIVND (reference sequence). The DNA of the CDR3 is TGTGCCAGTAAATCCGGAGACAGGGGGCTTCGCAATGAGCAGTTCTTC. It encodes CASKSGDRGLRNEQFF. Looking up the rest from reference TRBV19 and TRBJ2-1 gives the full variable domain: DGGITQSPKYLFRKEGQNVTLSCEQNLNHDAMYWYRQDPGQGLRLIYYSQIVNDFQKGDIAEGYSVSREKKESFPLTVTSAQKNPTAFYLCASKSGDRGLRNEQFFGPGTRLTVL.

The chain couples TRBV6-1 to TRBJ2-3, with D possibly being TRBD2 (6 bases). This CDR3 region has 14 residues. V was cut by 4 bases and J by 7 bases, with 15 bases left in between. Germline CDR1 MNHNS, CDR2 SASEGT. DNA of the CDR3: TGTGCCAGCAGTGGTCCTGGTCTAGCGAATACGCAGTATTTT. It translates to CASSGPGLANTQYF.

J is TRBJ2-5 and V is TRBV11-3, with TRBD1 matching over 7 bases. The CDR3 spans 16 residues. Looked up from germline, CDR1 is SGHNT and CDR2 is YENEEA. V was clipped by 4 bases and J by 1 base; unmatched bases: 9. The CDR3 reads CASSYSPRTGQETQYF. CDR3 bases: TGTGCCAGCAGCTATTCCCCCCGGACAGGCCAAGAGACCCAGTACTTC.

The CDR3 here is CASSSEGFRTDTQYF. As DNA, the CDR3 is TGCGCCAGCAGCTCCGAGGGGTTCCGCACAGATACGCAGTATTTT. The chain links TRBV5-1 to TRBJ2-3, with D tentatively TRBD1 or TRBD2 (5 bases each). The germline V gene encodes CDR1 SGHRS and CDR2 YFSETQ. V shed 3 bases and J shed 1 base, with 12 bases lying between them. This CDR3 has 15 residues.

The rearrangement uses TRBV6-1 and TRBJ2-3; D unclear. This CDR3 has 11 amino acids. The germline V and J ends were trimmed by 8 bases and 2 bases, with 5 bases remaining between them. In germline, CDR1 is MNHNS, CDR2 SASEGT. As DNA, the CDR3 is TGTGCCAGCTTTCTCACAGATACGCAGTATTTT. Its protein is CASFLTDTQYF.

This rearrangement joins TRBV5-4 to TRBJ2-7, with unresolved D. Per germline, CDR1 SGHNT and CDR2 YYREEE (reference sequence). The CDR3 extends over 14 amino acids. V shed 0 bases and J shed 7 bases, with 14 bases lying between them. In DNA form, the CDR3 reads TGTGCCAGCAGCTTGGGTATAAGTGGGGAAGAGCAGTACTTC. Protein: CASSLGISGEEQYF.

The chain links TRBV10-3 to TRBJ2-7, with D maybe TRBD1 (6 bases). Between the trimmed V and J ends, which lost 0 bases and 3 bases, there was a span of 12 bases. The germline V gene encodes CDR1 ENHRY and CDR2 SYGVKD. The CDR3 loop spans 15 amino acids. The CDR3 coding sequence is TGTGCCATCAGTGAGTCGAGGGGACAAGTCTACGAGCAGTACTTC. Protein sequence: CAISESRGQVYEQYF.

J is TRBJ2-5 and V is TRBV23-1, with D uncertain. TRBV23-1 is annotated as an ORF whose role is uncertain. Trimming removed 6 bases at V and 5 bases at J, with 13 bases between. The CDR3 is made up of 13 amino acids. This CDR3 is CASRSPPMETQYF. The CDR3 DNA is TGCGCCAGCAGGAGTCCTCCAATGGAGACCCAGTACTTC.

V usage is TRBV2 and J usage is TRBJ1-1; 7 bases align to TRBD1. Germline V CDR1 and CDR2: SNHLY, FYNNEI. The CDR3 spans 13 residues. The V gene end was trimmed by 4 bases and the J gene end by 8 bases; junction bases not matched to a gene: 7. The CDR3 loop reads CASSGVMDREAFF. In nucleotides, the CDR3 is TGTGCCAGCAGTGGGGTAATGGACAGGGAAGCTTTCTTT.

The chain joins TRBV7-9 to TRBJ2-3; 11 bases are a match to TRBD2. V lost 1 base to trimming and J lost 3 bases; unmatched junction nucleotides: 6. There are 17 residues in the CDR3. The germline CDR1 and CDR2 sequences are SEHNR and FQNEAQ (reference sequence). Written as DNA, the CDR3 is TGTGCCAGCAGCTTAGTTGGCCTAGCGGGGGGTACAGATACGCAGTATTTT. Its translation: CASSLVGLAGGTDTQYF.

The chain employs TRBV9 and TRBJ2-2, with 7 bases aligning to TRBD1. Germline V gene sequence: CDR1 SGDLS, CDR2 YYNGEE. Trimming removed 3 bases from V and 0 bases from J; junction bases left unmatched: 2. This CDR3 contains 15 residues. The CDR3 DNA reads as TGTGCCAGCAGCGCCGGGACAGCGAACACCGGGGAGCTGTTTTTT. Residues: CASSAGTANTGELFF.

As to this clone: Other nucleotide sequences in the sample specify the same CDR3. This chain joins TRBV29-1 and TRBJ2-7, with 9 bases matching TRBD1. Germline V gives CDR1 SQVTM, CDR2 ANQGSEA. The junction had 3 bases not matched to a gene; V was cut back by 7 bases and J by 2 bases. The CDR3 runs 12 residues. In DNA, the CDR3 is TGCAGCGGGCGGGACAGGGCCTACGAGCAGTACTTC. Translating gives CSGRDRAYEQYF.

The genes are TRBV27 and TRBJ2-1; tentatively, D is TRBD2 (6 bases). Germline lookup yields CDR1 MNHEY and CDR2 SMNVEV (reference sequence). This CDR3 comprises 18 residues. Trimming shortened V by 2 bases and J by 10 bases, and 27 bases separated the two germline ends. The CDR3 is CASSLQFIRDLTLREQFF. The CDR3 bases are TGTGCCAGCAGTTTACAGTTTATCCGGGACTTAACTTTACGGGAGCAGTTCTTC.

This clone came up once. This chain connects TRBV6-5 to TRBJ1-1; 10 bases fit TRBD1. Per germline, CDR1 MNHEY and CDR2 SVGAGI. This CDR3 has 16 amino acids. Unmatched junction bases numbered 6, after V lost 0 bases and J lost 5 bases. The CDR3 bases are TGTGCCAGCAGTTACTCGGGGACAGGGGTAGGAACTGAAGCTTTCTTT. The encoded protein is CASSYSGTGVGTEAFF.

Only one count was recorded for this clone. This sequence joins TRBV9 and TRBJ1-1, with TRBD1 identical over 7 bases. CDR1 and CDR2 (germline): SGDLS, YYNGEE. The V gene end was trimmed by 2 bases and the J gene end by 5 bases; junction bases not matched to a gene: 12. The CDR3 length is 16 residues. The CDR3 DNA follows: TGTGCCAGCAGCGTTGCGCCCGACAGGGTGGGTACTGAAGCTTTCTTT. Its translation is CASSVAPDRVGTEAFF.

The chain employs TRBV27 and TRBJ1-4; the D gene is possibly TRBD1 (6 bases). The germline gives CDR1 MNHEY, CDR2 SMNVEV (reference sequence). Between the trimmed V and J ends, which lost 3 bases and 2 bases, there was a span of 10 bases. The CDR3 consists of 15 residues. The CDR3 nucleotides read TGTGCCAGCAGTTTTACAGGGTACACTAATGAAAAACTGTTTTTT. As protein: CASSFTGYTNEKLFF.

This chain joins TRBV5-1 and TRBJ2-5; D is unclear. The V end was cut by 1 base, the J end by 5 bases, with 18 bases between. The CDR3 has 16 residues. In germline, CDR1 is SGHRS, CDR2 YFSETQ. The CDR3 spells CASSLTTGYTRETQYF. Here the CDR3 DNA reads TGCGCCAGCAGCTTGACAACCGGGTACACCCGGGAGACCCAGTACTTC. Drawing the rest from reference TRBV5-1 and TRBJ2-5, the complete variable domain is KAGVTQTPRYLIKTRGQQVTLSCSPISGHRSVSWYQQTPGQGLQFLFEYFSETQRNKGNFPGRFSGRQFSNSRSEMNVSTLELGDSALYLCASSLTTGYTRETQYFGPGTRLLVL.

This clone was recorded only once. V gene TRBV5-1 combines with J gene TRBJ1-5, with D hard to call. The CDR3 has 13 residues. CDR1 SGHRS and CDR2 YFSETQ come from the germline V gene. Between the trimmed V and J ends, which lost 1 base and 7 bases, there was a span of 9 bases. In DNA form, the CDR3 reads TGCGCCAGCAGCTTGTCAGGAGGCCAGCCCCAGCATTTT. Its translation is CASSLSGGQPQHF.

This chain connects TRBV7-9 to TRBJ2-7; D might be TRBD2 (6 bases). The V and J ends lost 8 bases and 4 bases respectively, with 9 bases between them. Germline lookup yields CDR1 SEHNR and CDR2 FQNEAQ (reference sequence). The length of the CDR3 is 11 residues. As DNA, the CDR3 is TGTGCCAGCTCGGGACTTTACGAGCAGTACTTC. Translating gives CASSGLYEQYF. The full variable domain, in which reference TRBV7-9 and TRBJ2-7 provide the parts outside the CDR3, is DTGVSQNPRHKITKRGQNVTFRCDPISEHNRLYWYRQTLGQGPEFLTYFQNEAQLEKSRLLSDRFSAERPKGSFSTLEIQRTEQGDSAMYLCASSGLYEQYFGPGTRLTVT.

The chain is built from TRBV29-1 and TRBJ2-3; D not certain. CDR1 SQVTM and CDR2 ANQGSEA come from the germline V gene. Trimming cost V 2 bases and J 8 bases, with 11 bases left between them. This CDR3 is 12 amino acids long. CDR3: CSVELVLGTQYF. The CDR3 DNA is TGCAGCGTTGAACTTGTGTTAGGTACGCAGTATTTT.

V gene TRBV10-2 combines with J gene TRBJ2-3, with TRBD2 identical over 9 bases. Germline V gene data show CDR1 as WSHSY and CDR2 as SAAADI. The CDR3 has 18 residues. Germline trimming cut 3 bases from V and 1 base from J; bases unmatched to any gene: 11. The CDR3 loop reads CASSDRSRGLARTDTQYF. The CDR3 bases are TGCGCCAGCAGTGACCGAAGCCGTGGACTAGCGCGCACAGATACGCAGTATTTT.

The genes are TRBV7-8 and TRBJ2-3, with 7 bases identical to TRBD2. Losses at the gene ends were 4 bases for V and 4 bases for J; bases not matched to a gene: 11. Germline loops: CDR1 SGHVS, CDR2 FQNEAQ. The length of the CDR3 is 16 residues. CDR3 coding DNA: TGTGCCAGCAGCTCGGGGGGTTCCCCCAGGGCAGATACGCAGTATTTT. Residues: CASSSGGSPRADTQYF.